This T cell receptor (beta chain) was captured in a study of shared clonotypes between healthy human individuals. The donors were all Caucasian adults (living in Nashville, Tennessee). Profiled with immunoSEQ multiplex PCR; TCRdb holds only in-frame clones, not every one. This table holds about 1.5 million clones, 95% to 99% found once. Notes on this clone: The antigen remains unidentified.

Whole-study results and caveats: Non-shared clonotypes displayed generation probabilities falling below those of clonotypes present in all four donors.

The V gene end was trimmed by 6 bases and the J gene end by 3 bases; junction bases not matched to a gene: 5. The CDR3 totals 15 residues. The germline CDR1 and CDR2 sequences are MNHEY and SVGAGI. The source of this sequence is a man under 40 in good health. J is TRBJ2-3 and V is TRBV6-5; 11 bases line up with TRBD2. Sequenced sample: naive CD4+ T cells sorted from blood. Subset defined: CD45RA+ positively selected. The CDR3 sequence: CASSQGTSGTDTQYF. The CDR3 DNA reads TGTGCCAGCAGCCAAGGGACTAGCGGTACAGATACGCAGTATTTT.